Listed below are T cell receptor beta chains from one sample, sequenced in a study of response to subunit inactivated influenza vaccine. From the RT-PCR reads, TCRdb called clonotypes with MiXCR, one entry per CDR3 protein. This table has about 780,000 distinct CDR3 sequences, 18% appearing once. Specimen: PBMCs from blood, collected 5 to 6 days after vaccination. The receptors come from a man aged 45 to 65 who received an inactivated influenza vaccine. CDR3s include the opening cysteine and the closing phenylalanine or tryptophan. The order of the fields is J gene, V gene, D gene, clone size, CDR3 DNA, CDR3 protein. A D gene is named only where the DNA matches it firmly. For some rows the clone size is stated as once, few or many, or as a class when expanded; others skip it.

J gene: TRBJ1-1; V gene: TRBV5-4; D gene: NA; clone size: NA; CDR3 DNA: TGTGCCAGCAGCTTGGGGGGGGGATATAAGAACACTGAAGCTTTCTTT; CDR3 protein: CASSLGGGYKNTEAFF
J gene: TRBJ2-2; V gene: TRBV28; D gene: NA; clone size: few; CDR3 DNA: TGTGCCAGCAGTATATACGGCACAGGGGAGGCCGGGGAGCTGTTTTTT; CDR3 protein: CASSIYGTGEAGELFF
J gene: TRBJ2-1; V gene: TRBV7-2; D gene: NA; clone size: NA; CDR3 DNA: TGTGCCAGCAGCTTAGTAGGGGCGCGGGGCAATGAGCAGTTCTTC; CDR3 protein: CASSLVGARGNEQFF
J gene: TRBJ2-3; V gene: TRBV20-1; D gene: NA; clone size: few; CDR3 DNA: TGCAGTGCTGATCAGTCGCGGGTCCCGGTAGATACGCAGTATTTT; CDR3 protein: CSADQSRVPVDTQYF
J gene: TRBJ1-4; V gene: TRBV28; D gene: NA; clone size: few; CDR3 DNA: TGTGCCAGCACCGAACAGGGAGGGTATGAAAAACTGTTTTTT; CDR3 protein: CASTEQGGYEKLFF
J gene: TRBJ2-5; V gene: TRBV29-1; D gene: TRBD2; clone size: few; CDR3 DNA: TGCAGCGTTGAAGGGACTAGCGGTGACCTAGGCCAAGAGACCCAGTACTTC; CDR3 protein: CSVEGTSGDLGQETQYF
J gene: TRBJ1-1; V gene: TRBV12-3/TRBV12-4; D gene: NA; clone size: many; CDR3 DNA: TGTGCCAGCACCCGGACTCGGGCGTCCAAAGCTTTCTTT; CDR3 protein: CASTRTRASKAFF
J gene: TRBJ2-1; V gene: TRBV4-3; D gene: NA; clone size: few; CDR3 DNA: TGCGCCAGCAGCCCAACAGGGCAATTGTACAATGAGCAGTTCTTC; CDR3 protein: CASSPTGQLYNEQFF
J gene: TRBJ2-3; V gene: TRBV20-1; D gene: TRBD2; clone size: NA; CDR3 DNA: TGCAGTGCTAGAAGCCCGGGACTAGCGGGGGGCAGCGGCACAGATACGCAGTATTTT; CDR3 protein: CSARSPGLAGGSGTDTQYF
J gene: TRBJ2-3; V gene: TRBV12-3/TRBV12-4; D gene: TRBD2; clone size: NA; CDR3 DNA: TGTGCCAGCAGTTTTTCCTGGCGGGAGGCTACAGATACGCAGTATTTT; CDR3 protein: CASSFSWREATDTQYF
J gene: TRBJ1-2; V gene: TRBV7-2; D gene: NA; clone size: few; CDR3 DNA: TGTGCCAGCACCCCCACGACCTTAGCTAACTATGGCTACACCTTC; CDR3 protein: CASTPTTLANYGYTF
J gene: TRBJ2-7; V gene: TRBV6-2/TRBV6-3; D gene: NA; clone size: many; CDR3 DNA: TGTGCCAGCAGTTTCACGGACCAAGGCGCCTACGAGCAGTACTTC; CDR3 protein: CASSFTDQGAYEQYF
J gene: TRBJ2-1; V gene: TRBV10-3; D gene: NA; clone size: NA; CDR3 DNA: TGTGCCATCAGCAAGCGGAACTACAATGAGCAGTTCTTC; CDR3 protein: CAISKRNYNEQFF
J gene: TRBJ1-5; V gene: TRBV20-1; D gene: NA; clone size: few; CDR3 DNA: TGCAGTGCCACAAAGCCCTCGGGGCGAGGGAACAATCAGCCCCAGCATTTT; CDR3 protein: CSATKPSGRGNNQPQHF
J gene: TRBJ2-1; V gene: TRBV6-2/TRBV6-3; D gene: NA; clone size: few; CDR3 DNA: TGTGCCAGCAGCCATGACTACAATGAGCAGTTCTTC; CDR3 protein: CASSHDYNEQFF
J gene: TRBJ2-3; V gene: TRBV20-1; D gene: TRBD2; clone size: many; CDR3 DNA: TGCAGTGCTAGAGAAGGACTAGCGGGAGACACAGATACGCAGTATTTT; CDR3 protein: CSAREGLAGDTDTQYF
J gene: TRBJ2-2; V gene: TRBV24-1; D gene: TRBD1; clone size: NA; CDR3 DNA: TGTGCCACCAGTGATTCTCAATGGGACAGAAACACCGGGGAGCTGTTTTTT; CDR3 protein: CATSDSQWDRNTGELFF
J gene: TRBJ1-2; V gene: TRBV7-9; D gene: NA; clone size: NA; CDR3 DNA: TGTGCCAGCAGCTCCAGAGAAGGGGCTTCAGCTAACTATGGCTACACCTTC; CDR3 protein: CASSSREGASANYGYTF
J gene: TRBJ1-1; V gene: TRBV5-1; D gene: NA; clone size: few; CDR3 DNA: TGCGCCAGCAGCAAGGACAGCTTGAACACTGAAGCTTTCTTT; CDR3 protein: CASSKDSLNTEAFF
J gene: TRBJ2-7; V gene: TRBV12-3/TRBV12-4; D gene: NA; clone size: few; CDR3 DNA: TGTGCCAGCACTGGGGGGGGCGACGAGCAGTACTTC; CDR3 protein: CASTGGGDEQYF
J gene: TRBJ1-4; V gene: TRBV20-1; D gene: NA; clone size: NA; CDR3 DNA: TGCAGTGCTAGCAGATCGGCTAATGAAAAACTGTTTTTT; CDR3 protein: CSASRSANEKLFF
J gene: TRBJ2-5; V gene: TRBV4-1; D gene: NA; clone size: NA; CDR3 DNA: TGCGCCAGCAGCCGCCAGGGAGAAGGGGAGACCCAGTACTTC; CDR3 protein: CASSRQGEGETQYF
J gene: TRBJ2-1; V gene: TRBV3-1; D gene: TRBD2; clone size: NA; CDR3 DNA: TGTGCCAGCAGCCCGAGACTAGCGGGAGGGGCGAGCTCCTACAATGAGCAGTTCTTC; CDR3 protein: CASSPRLAGGASSYNEQFF
J gene: TRBJ1-2; V gene: TRBV7-9; D gene: NA; clone size: NA; CDR3 DNA: TGTGCCAGCAGCGGGGGGAGTTTAGAGAGCTACACCTTC; CDR3 protein: CASSGGSLESYTF
J gene: TRBJ2-5; V gene: TRBV12-3/TRBV12-4; D gene: TRBD2; clone size: few; CDR3 DNA: TGTGCCAGTACCGAGCTAGCGGGGTACCAAGAGACCCAGTACTTC; CDR3 protein: CASTELAGYQETQYF
J gene: TRBJ2-5; V gene: TRBV5-1; D gene: NA; clone size: NA; CDR3 DNA: TGCGCCAGCAGCGCCGGGCGGGGTGGCGAGACCCAGTACTTC; CDR3 protein: CASSAGRGGETQYF
J gene: TRBJ2-7; V gene: TRBV11-2; D gene: NA; clone size: NA; CDR3 DNA: TGTGCCAGCAGCTTAGGTGGGGCAGACTACGAGCAGTACTTC; CDR3 protein: CASSLGGADYEQYF
J gene: TRBJ2-7; V gene: TRBV7-2; D gene: TRBD1; clone size: NA; CDR3 DNA: TGTGCCAGCAGCTACCCTATAAGTTGGGACAGCTACGAGCAGTACTTC; CDR3 protein: CASSYPISWDSYEQYF